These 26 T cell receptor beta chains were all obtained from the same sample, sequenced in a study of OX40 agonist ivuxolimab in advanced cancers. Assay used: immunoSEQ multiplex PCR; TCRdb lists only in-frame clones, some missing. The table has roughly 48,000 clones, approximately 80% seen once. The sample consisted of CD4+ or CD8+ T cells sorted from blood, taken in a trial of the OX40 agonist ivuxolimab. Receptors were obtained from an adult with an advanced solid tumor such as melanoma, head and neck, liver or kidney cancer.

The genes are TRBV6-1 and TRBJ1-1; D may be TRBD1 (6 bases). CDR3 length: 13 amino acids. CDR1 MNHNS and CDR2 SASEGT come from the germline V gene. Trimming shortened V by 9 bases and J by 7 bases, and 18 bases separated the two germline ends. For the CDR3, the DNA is TGTGCCAGTCAAGAGACCTGGACAGTTGAAGCTTTCTTT. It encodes CASQETWTVEAFF.

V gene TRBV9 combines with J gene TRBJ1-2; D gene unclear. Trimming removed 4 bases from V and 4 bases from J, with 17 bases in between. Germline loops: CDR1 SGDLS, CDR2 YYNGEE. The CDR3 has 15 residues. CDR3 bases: TGTGCCAGCAGCACCGATGGGGAGCTTGGCTATGGCTACACCTTC. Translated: CASSTDGELGYGYTF. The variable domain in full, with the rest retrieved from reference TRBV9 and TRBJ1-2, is DSGVTQTPKHLITATGQRVTLRCSPRSGDLSVYWYQQSLDQGLQFLIQYYNGEERAKGNILERFSAQQFPDLHSELNLSSLELGDSALYFCASSTDGELGYGYTFGSGTRLTVV.

CDR3 amino acids: CASSSGGALQPQHF. CDR3 nucleotide sequence: TGTGCCAGCAGTTCAGGGGGCGCGTTACAGCCCCAGCATTTT. V and J are TRBV7-2 and TRBJ1-5; 8 bases map to TRBD1. Trimming removed 6 bases from V and 7 bases from J; junction bases left unmatched: 8. The length of the CDR3 is 14 residues. Germline assignment: CDR1 SGHTA and CDR2 FQGNSA.

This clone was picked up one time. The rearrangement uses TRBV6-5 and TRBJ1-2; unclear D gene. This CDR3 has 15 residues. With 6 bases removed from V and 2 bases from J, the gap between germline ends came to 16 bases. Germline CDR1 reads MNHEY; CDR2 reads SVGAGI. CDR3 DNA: TGTGCCAGCAGCCACACCGGGAGCAGAAACTATGGCTACACCTTC. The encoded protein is CASSHTGSRNYGYTF.

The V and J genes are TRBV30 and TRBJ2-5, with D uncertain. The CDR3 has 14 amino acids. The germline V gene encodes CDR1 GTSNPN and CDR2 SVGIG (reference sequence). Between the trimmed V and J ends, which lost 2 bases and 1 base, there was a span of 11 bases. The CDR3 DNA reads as TGTGCCTGGAGTAAGGACGATGGCCAAGAGACCCAGTACTTC. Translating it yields CAWSKDDGQETQYF.

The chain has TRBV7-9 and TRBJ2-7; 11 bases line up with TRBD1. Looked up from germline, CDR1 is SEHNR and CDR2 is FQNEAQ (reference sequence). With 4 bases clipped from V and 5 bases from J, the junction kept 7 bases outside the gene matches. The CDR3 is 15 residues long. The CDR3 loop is CASSSPGQGDHEQYF. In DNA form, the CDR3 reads TGTGCCAGCAGCTCGCCGGGACAGGGGGACCACGAGCAGTACTTC.

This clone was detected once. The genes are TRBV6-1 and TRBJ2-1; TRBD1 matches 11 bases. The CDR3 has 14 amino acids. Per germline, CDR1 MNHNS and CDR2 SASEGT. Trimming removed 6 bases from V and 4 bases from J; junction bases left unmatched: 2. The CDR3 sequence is CASRGTGGYNEQFF. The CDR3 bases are TGTGCCAGCAGGGGGACAGGGGGGTACAATGAGCAGTTCTTC.

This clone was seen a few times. The CDR3 coding sequence is TGCGCCAGCAGTCATGCTTCGGGACTAGCGGGAGATGAGCAGTTCTTC. This translates into CASSHASGLAGDEQFF. This rearrangement joins TRBV4-1 to TRBJ2-1, with 14 bases that match TRBD2. Germline V CDR1 and CDR2: MGHRA, YSYEKL. CDR3 length: 16 amino acids. V shed 6 bases, J shed 8 bases, and the junction held 9 bases outside the gene matches.

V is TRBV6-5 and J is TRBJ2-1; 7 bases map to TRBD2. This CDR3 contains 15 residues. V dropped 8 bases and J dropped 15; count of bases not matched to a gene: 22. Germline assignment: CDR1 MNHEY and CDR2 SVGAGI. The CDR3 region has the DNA TGTGCCAGCGGTCACCCGGGAGGAAATCGGGACGGTCCGTTCTTC. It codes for CASGHPGGNRDGPFF.

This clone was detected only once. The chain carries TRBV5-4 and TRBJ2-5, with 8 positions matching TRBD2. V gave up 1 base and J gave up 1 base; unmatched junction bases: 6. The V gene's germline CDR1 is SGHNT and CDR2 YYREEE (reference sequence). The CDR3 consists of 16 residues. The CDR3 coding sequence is TGTGCCAGCAGCTTGCTTACGCGGGGGGCCCAAGAGACCCAGTACTTC. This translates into CASSLLTRGAQETQYF.

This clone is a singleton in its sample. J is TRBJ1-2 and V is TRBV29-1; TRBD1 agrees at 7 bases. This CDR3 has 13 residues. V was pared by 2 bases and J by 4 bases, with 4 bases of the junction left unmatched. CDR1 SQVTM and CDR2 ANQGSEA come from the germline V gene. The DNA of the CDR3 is TGCAGCGTTGAACAGGGGGATGCCTATGGCTACACCTTC. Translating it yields CSVEQGDAYGYTF.

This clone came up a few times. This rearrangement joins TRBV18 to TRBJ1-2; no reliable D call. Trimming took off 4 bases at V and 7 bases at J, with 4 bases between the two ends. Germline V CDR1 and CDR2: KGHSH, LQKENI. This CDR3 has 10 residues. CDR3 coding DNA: TGTGCCAGCTCACTTTCTGGCTACACCTTC. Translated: CASSLSGYTF. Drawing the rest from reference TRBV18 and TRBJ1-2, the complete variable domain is NAGVMQNPRHLVRRRGQEARLRCSPMKGHSHVYWYRQLPEEGLKFMVYLQKENIIDESGMPKERFSAEFPKEGPSILRIQQVVRGDSAAYFCASSLSGYTFGSGTRLTVV.

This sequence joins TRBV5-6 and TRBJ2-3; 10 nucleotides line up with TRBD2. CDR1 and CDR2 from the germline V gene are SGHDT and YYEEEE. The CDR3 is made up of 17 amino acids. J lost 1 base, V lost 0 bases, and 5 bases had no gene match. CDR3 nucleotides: TGTGCCAGCAGCTTGGGGACCGGGACTAGCGGCACAGATACGCAGTATTTT. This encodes CASSLGTGTSGTDTQYF.

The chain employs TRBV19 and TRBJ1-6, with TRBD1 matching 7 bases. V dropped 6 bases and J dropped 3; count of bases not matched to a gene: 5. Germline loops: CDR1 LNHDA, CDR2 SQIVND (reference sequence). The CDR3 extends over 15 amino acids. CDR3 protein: CASSRQGDYNSPLHF. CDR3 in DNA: TGTGCCAGTAGCAGACAGGGTGACTATAATTCACCCCTCCACTTT.

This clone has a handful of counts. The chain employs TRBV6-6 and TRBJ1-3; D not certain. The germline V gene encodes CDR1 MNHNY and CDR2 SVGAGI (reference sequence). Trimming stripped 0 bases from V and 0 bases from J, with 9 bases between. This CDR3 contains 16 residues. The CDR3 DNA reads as TGTGCCAGCAGTTACTCGGGCCGGAGCTCTGGAAACACCATATATTTT. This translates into CASSYSGRSSGNTIYF.

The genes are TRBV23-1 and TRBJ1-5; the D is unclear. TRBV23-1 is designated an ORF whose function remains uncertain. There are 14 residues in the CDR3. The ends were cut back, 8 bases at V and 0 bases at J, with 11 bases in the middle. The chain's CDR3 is CASGARYSNQPQHF. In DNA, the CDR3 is TGCGCCAGCGGAGCTCGGTATAGCAATCAGCCCCAGCATTTT.

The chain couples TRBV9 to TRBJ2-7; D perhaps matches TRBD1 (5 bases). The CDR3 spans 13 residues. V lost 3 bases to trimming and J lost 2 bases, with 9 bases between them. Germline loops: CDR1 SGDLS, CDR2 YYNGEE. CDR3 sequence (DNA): TGTGCCAGCAGCGGGGGCCCTGCCTACGAGCAGTACTTC. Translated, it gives CASSGGPAYEQYF.

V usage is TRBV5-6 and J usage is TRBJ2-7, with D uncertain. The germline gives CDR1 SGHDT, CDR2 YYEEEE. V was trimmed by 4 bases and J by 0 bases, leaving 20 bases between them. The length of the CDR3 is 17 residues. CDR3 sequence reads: CASSLSFGEPISYEQYF. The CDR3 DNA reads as TGTGCCAGCAGCCTGTCGTTTGGGGAACCCATCTCCTACGAGCAGTACTTC.

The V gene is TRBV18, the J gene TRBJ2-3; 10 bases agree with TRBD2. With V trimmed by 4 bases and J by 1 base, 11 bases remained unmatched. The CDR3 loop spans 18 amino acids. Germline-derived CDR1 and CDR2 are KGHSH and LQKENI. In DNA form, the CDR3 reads TGTGCCAGCTCACTGACAGCGGGAGGGCCTTTTGGCACAGATACGCAGTATTTT. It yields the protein CASSLTAGGPFGTDTQYF.

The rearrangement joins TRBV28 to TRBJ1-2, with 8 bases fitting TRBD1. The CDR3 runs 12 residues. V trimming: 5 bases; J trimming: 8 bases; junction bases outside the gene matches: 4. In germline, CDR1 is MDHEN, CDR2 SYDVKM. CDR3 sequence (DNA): TGTGCCAGCAGTCGGACAGGGAGCGGCTACACCTTC. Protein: CASSRTGSGYTF.

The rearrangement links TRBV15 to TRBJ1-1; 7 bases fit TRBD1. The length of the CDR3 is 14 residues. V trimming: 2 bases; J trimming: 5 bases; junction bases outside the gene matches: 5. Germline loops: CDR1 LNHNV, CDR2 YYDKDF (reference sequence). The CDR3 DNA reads TGTGCCACCAGCAGACATACAGGGGAAACTGAAGCTTTCTTT. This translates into CATSRHTGETEAFF. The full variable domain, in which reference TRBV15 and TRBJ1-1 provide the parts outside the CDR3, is DAMVIQNPRYQVTQFGKPVTLSCSQTLNHNVMYWYQQKSSQAPKLLFHYYDKDFNNEADTPDNFQSRRPNTSFCFLDIRSPGLGDTAMYLCATSRHTGETEAFFGQGTRLTVV.

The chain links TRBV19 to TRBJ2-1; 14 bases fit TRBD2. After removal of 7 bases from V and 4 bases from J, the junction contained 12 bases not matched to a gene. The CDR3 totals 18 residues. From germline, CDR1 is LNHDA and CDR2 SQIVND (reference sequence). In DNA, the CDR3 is TGTGCCAGTACTCTGAGGAGGACTAGCGGGGGGTTGTACAATGAGCAGTTCTTC. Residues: CASTLRRTSGGLYNEQFF.

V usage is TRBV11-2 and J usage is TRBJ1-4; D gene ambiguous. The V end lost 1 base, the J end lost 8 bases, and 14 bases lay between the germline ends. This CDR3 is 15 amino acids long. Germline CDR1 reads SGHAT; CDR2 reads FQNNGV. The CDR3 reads CASSLVVGNLEKLFF. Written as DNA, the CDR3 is TGTGCCAGCAGCTTAGTCGTCGGTAACTTAGAAAAACTGTTTTTT.

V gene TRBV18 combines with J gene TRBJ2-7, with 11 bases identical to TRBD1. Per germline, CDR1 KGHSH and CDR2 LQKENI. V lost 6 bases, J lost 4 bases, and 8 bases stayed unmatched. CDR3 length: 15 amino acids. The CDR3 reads CASSQPGQGVYEQYF. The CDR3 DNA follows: TGTGCCAGCTCGCAACCGGGACAGGGGGTTTACGAGCAGTACTTC.

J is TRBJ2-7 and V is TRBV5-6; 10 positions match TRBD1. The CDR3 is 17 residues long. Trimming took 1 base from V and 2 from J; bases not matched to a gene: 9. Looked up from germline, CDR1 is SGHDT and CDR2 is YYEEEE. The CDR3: CASSLIFGGTGAYEQYF. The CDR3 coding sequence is TGTGCCAGCAGCTTGATCTTTGGGGGGACAGGGGCCTACGAGCAGTACTTC.

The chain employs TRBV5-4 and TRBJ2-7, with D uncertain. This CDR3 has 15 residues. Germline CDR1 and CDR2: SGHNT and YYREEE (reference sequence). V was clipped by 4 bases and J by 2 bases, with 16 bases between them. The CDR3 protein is CASSDPGVLAYEQYF. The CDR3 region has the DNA TGTGCCAGCAGCGACCCTGGGGTTTTGGCCTACGAGCAGTACTTC.